Described below is a single T cell receptor (beta chain) sequence and its context. The source of the sample is a study of T cell responses to AZD1222 COVID-19 vaccine. Germline V gives CDR1 LGHNA, CDR2 YSLEER. This CDR3 is 16 amino acids long. The V end was cut by 2 bases, the J end by 4 bases, with 15 bases between. The repertoire was sequenced with immunoSEQ multiplex PCR; TCRdb's copy has only in-frame clones and lacks some. Among 120,000 to 150,000 clones listed, roughly 92% were seen once. The source is an adult who received the AZD1222 COVID-19 vaccine. The specimen was peripheral blood, collected 28 days after the second AZD1222 dose. V is TRBV4-3 and J is TRBJ2-1; D may be TRBD1 (6 bases). This CDR3 reads CASSQYAQGTYNEQFF. DNA for the CDR3: TGCGCCAGCAGCCAATACGCACAGGGCACATACAATGAGCAGTTCTTC.